Presented here are 3 T cell receptor beta chains from one specimen sequenced in a study of human T cells and chemical hapten exposure. TCRdb independently ran MiXCR on the RACE reads; one entry per CDR3 protein. This table holds 99,000 or so distinct CDR3 sequences, around 34% found once. The time point is: patch test 3, about 24 weeks after DPC sensitization. Treatment described: therapeutic diphenylcyclopropenone sensitization with weekly scalp DPC. The starting material was whole blood, obtained in connection with sensitization to the hapten diphenylcyclopropenone (DPC). These receptors all stem from a man in his forties with alopecia areata. Some clones in this sample may be carry-over from other donors' samples.

This chain uses TRBV19 with TRBJ2-1; 8 bases fit TRBD1. Germline CDR1 is LNHDA and CDR2 is SQIVND (reference sequence). V shed 4 bases and J 3 bases; nucleotides not matched to a gene: 11. This CDR3 contains 17 residues. CDR3 loop: CASSRELTGAGYNEQFF. CDR3 DNA sequence: TGTGCCAGTAGTAGAGAATTGACAGGGGCAGGCTACAATGAGCAGTTCTTC. The variable domain in full, with the rest retrieved from reference TRBV19 and TRBJ2-1, is DGGITQSPKYLFRKEGQNVTLSCEQNLNHDAMYWYRQDPGQGLRLIYYSQIVNDFQKGDIAEGYSVSREKKESFPLTVTSAQKNPTAFYLCASSRELTGAGYNEQFFGPGTRLTVL.

V is TRBV7-2 and J is TRBJ2-3; 9 nucleotides match TRBD2. V gave up 5 bases and J gave up 1 base; unmatched junction bases: 10. The CDR3 totals 17 residues. CDR1 is SGHTA, CDR2 FQGNSA, per germline. CDR3 loop: CASSPPGAGGGTDTQYF. The CDR3 DNA sequence: TGTGCCAGCAGCCCGCCCGGAGCGGGAGGCGGCACAGATACGCAGTATTTT.

This clonotype was counted between two and nine times. The chain employs TRBV20-1 and TRBJ2-7, with 7 bases fitting TRBD2. Germline trimming cut 5 bases from V and 7 bases from J; bases unmatched to any gene: 14. The CDR3 totals 14 residues. The V gene's germline CDR1 is DFQATT and CDR2 SNEGSKA (reference sequence). The CDR3 here is CSAGPGLSLKEQYF. The CDR3 DNA reads as TGCAGTGCTGGTCCGGGACTATCCTTAAAAGAGCAGTACTTC.